This entry lists 30 T cell receptor beta chains sequenced from one sample in a study of cytomegalovirus exposure and HLA in healthy donors. The PCR made use of 60 Vbeta and 13 Jbeta primers. Sequencing was performed with immunoSEQ multiplex PCR; in TCRdb, only in-frame clones are kept and a portion is missing. The data hold 65,000 to 75,000 clones, with about two thirds observed a single time. The sequencing input was PBMCs. Source of these receptors: a woman aged 30 to 39 in good health and CMV-seronegative.

This chain connects TRBV14 to TRBJ1-3; TRBD1 aligns across 7 bases. This CDR3 spans 16 amino acids. Germline-derived CDR1 and CDR2 are SGHDN and FVKESK. Trimming cost V 3 bases and J 4 bases; bases outside gene matches: 9. The CDR3 is CASSQDSTGRGNTIYF. The CDR3 region has the DNA TGTGCCAGCAGCCAGGATTCGACAGGGAGAGGAAACACCATATATTTT.

DNA for the CDR3: TGTGCCAGCAGCTTGTTTACGGCCCGGGGGGACTATGGCTACACCTTC. It specifies CASSLFTARGDYGYTF. This chain connects TRBV5-6 to TRBJ1-2, with a tentative D call TRBD1 (5 bases). CDR1 and CDR2 from the germline V gene are SGHDT and YYEEEE. The CDR3 covers 16 residues. The V and J ends lost 1 base and 3 bases respectively, with 16 bases between them.

The rearrangement uses TRBV10-3 and TRBJ2-2; the D gene is possibly TRBD2 (6 bases). The CDR3 consists of 15 residues. Germline assignment: CDR1 ENHRY and CDR2 SYGVKD. Trimming took off 5 bases at V and 5 bases at J, with 15 bases between the two ends. The CDR3 protein is CAISSGTLLTGELFF. The DNA of the CDR3 is TGTGCCATCAGTTCCGGGACTTTACTAACCGGGGAGCTGTTTTTT.

The chain recombines TRBV28 with TRBJ1-2, with unresolved D. The CDR3 length is 13 residues. Trimming took 2 bases from V and 1 from J, leaving 5 bases between them. Germline assignment: CDR1 MDHEN and CDR2 SYDVKM. CDR3 DNA: TGTGCCAGCAGTTTACAGATTAACTATGGCTACACCTTC. Translating it yields CASSLQINYGYTF.

The rearrangement joins TRBV7-9 to TRBJ2-2, with 9 bases matching TRBD1. The V and J ends lost 5 bases and 7 bases, in that order; junction bases with no gene match: 11. Germline CDR1 SEHNR, CDR2 FQNEAQ (reference sequence). The CDR3 runs to 16 residues. This chain's CDR3 is CASSPFGTGSIGELFF. CDR3 DNA: TGTGCCAGCAGCCCCTTCGGGACAGGGTCTATCGGGGAGCTGTTTTTT.

In its sample, this clone was seen once. The chain employs TRBV5-4 and TRBJ1-3; D gene uncertain. Trimming took 0 bases from V and 2 from J, leaving 9 bases between them. The CDR3 consists of 15 residues. The V gene's germline CDR1 is SGHNT and CDR2 YYREEE (reference sequence). The DNA for the CDR3 is TGTGCCAGCAGCTTGGGGGCCGGGGCTGGAAACACCATATATTTT. Encoded protein: CASSLGAGAGNTIYF.

This chain links TRBV14 with TRBJ1-6; TRBD1 matches at 8 bases. The germline V gene has CDR1 SGHDN and CDR2 FVKESK. Losses at the gene ends were 2 bases for V and 7 bases for J; bases not matched to a gene: 4. The CDR3 has 15 residues. The CDR3 region is CASSQQGAGNSPLHF. The CDR3 DNA follows: TGTGCCAGCAGCCAACAGGGGGCGGGGAATTCACCCCTCCACTTT. The full variable domain, with the rest looked up from reference TRBV14 and TRBJ1-6, is EAGVTQFPSHSVIEKGQTVTLRCDPISGHDNLYWYRRVMGKEIKFLLHFVKESKQDESGMPNNRFLAERTGGTYSTLKVQPAELEDSGVYFCASSQQGAGNSPLHFGNGTRLTVT.

J is TRBJ2-1 and V is TRBV2, with TRBD2 matching 7 bases. The CDR3 has 15 amino acids. Germline V lookup: CDR1 SNHLY, CDR2 FYNNEI. Trimming removed 6 bases from V and 4 bases from J; junction bases left unmatched: 9. The CDR3 sequence: CASRVRLAAYNEQFF. The CDR3, as DNA: TGTGCCAGCAGGGTAAGACTAGCAGCATACAATGAGCAGTTCTTC. Supplemented by reference TRBV2 and TRBJ2-1, the full variable domain reads EPEVTQTPSHQVTQMGQEVILRCVPISNHLYFYWYRQILGQKVEFLVSFYNNEISEKSEIFDDQFSVERPDGSNFTLKIRSTKLEDSAMYFCASRVRLAAYNEQFFGPGTRLTVL.

CDR3 DNA: TGTGCCAGCGGACAGCTCAATCAGCCCCAGCATTTT. It codes for CASGQLNQPQHF. The chain is built from TRBV28 and TRBJ1-5, with D tentatively TRBD1 (6 bases). The CDR3 loop spans 12 amino acids. CDR1 MDHEN and CDR2 SYDVKM come from the germline V gene. The V and J ends lost 8 bases and 3 bases respectively, with 8 bases between them.

The chain is built from TRBV7-2 and TRBJ2-1; 11 bases agree with TRBD1. J was trimmed by 4 bases and V by 2 bases; bases with no gene match: 1. CDR1 and CDR2 (germline): SGHTA, FQGNSA. This CDR3 contains 15 residues. In nucleotides, the CDR3 is TGTGCCAGCAGCTTACGGGACAGGGGGTACAATGAGCAGTTCTTC. Its translation is CASSLRDRGYNEQFF.

A few counts support this clone. J is TRBJ1-4 and V is TRBV5-6; D gene unclear. Trimming left V 6 bases short and J 0 bases short, with 6 bases between. The CDR3 runs 13 residues. CDR1 is SGHDT and CDR2 is YYEEEE in the germline V gene. The CDR3 spells CASNYATNEKLFF. In nucleotides, the CDR3 is TGTGCCAGCAATTATGCAACTAATGAAAAACTGTTTTTT. Drawing the rest from reference TRBV5-6 and TRBJ1-4, the complete variable domain is DAGVTQSPTHLIKTRGQQVTLRCSPKSGHDTVSWYQQALGQGPQFIFQYYEEEERQRGNFPDRFSGHQFPNYSSELNVNALLLGDSALYLCASNYATNEKLFFGSGTQLSVL.

The chain combines TRBV29-1 with TRBJ2-5, with 11 bases identical to TRBD2. Unmatched junction bases numbered 6, after V lost 7 bases and J lost 2 bases. CDR3 size: 14 residues. From germline, CDR1 is SQVTM and CDR2 ANQGSEA. The CDR3 nucleotides are TGCAGCGCTACTAGCGGGGGCAAACAAGAGACCCAGTACTTC. This translates into CSATSGGKQETQYF.

This rearrangement joins TRBV6-5 to TRBJ1-3; no reliable D call. This CDR3 spans 13 amino acids. Germline V CDR1 and CDR2: MNHEY, SVGAGI. V lost 5 bases, J lost 8 bases, and 13 bases lay in between. The CDR3 sequence: CASSEGPIHTIYF. The CDR3 DNA follows: TGTGCCAGCAGTGAGGGTCCGATACACACCATATATTTT.

The genes are TRBV5-5 and TRBJ1-6; D uncertain. The V gene's germline CDR1 is SGHKS and CDR2 YYEKEE (reference sequence). The CDR3 spans 14 residues. Trimming pared 2 bases from V and 8 bases from J, leaving 11 bases between. This CDR3 is CASSFTGMHSPLHF. CDR3 bases: TGTGCCAGCAGCTTCACGGGTATGCATTCACCCCTCCACTTT.

This clone has only a few counts. This chain links TRBV19 with TRBJ1-5, with D possibly being TRBD1 (6 bases). The CDR3 is made up of 16 amino acids. Germline CDR1 is LNHDA and CDR2 is SQIVND (reference sequence). V lost 4 bases and J lost 5, with 18 bases in between. The CDR3 sequence is CASSTWRGAGDQPQHF. CDR3 nucleotide sequence: TGTGCCAGTAGTACCTGGCGGGGGGCAGGCGATCAGCCCCAGCATTTT.

The genes are TRBV14 and TRBJ1-4; a weak D match, TRBD1 (5 bases). CDR1 is SGHDN, CDR2 FVKESK, per germline. Trimming removed 2 bases from V and 4 bases from J, with 8 bases in between. The CDR3 is 14 amino acids. The DNA of the CDR3 is TGTGCCAGCAGCCAACGGGGGGATAATGAAAAACTGTTTTTT. Translating it yields CASSQRGDNEKLFF.

The chain employs TRBV6-1 and TRBJ2-3; tentative D call: TRBD2 (5 bases). Germline CDR1 and CDR2: MNHNS and SASEGT. V shed 1 base and J shed 4 bases, with 15 bases lying between them. CDR3 length: 16 residues. CDR3 in DNA: TGTGCCAGCAGTGAAGAGCGGCCAGTTCACCCAGATACGCAGTATTTT. Amino acid sequence: CASSEERPVHPDTQYF.

The chain links TRBV7-2 to TRBJ1-2; TRBD1 agrees at 9 bases. J was trimmed by 7 bases and V by 4 bases; bases with no gene match: 7. The CDR3 contains 14 residues. Germline V CDR1 and CDR2: SGHTA, FQGNSA. Here the CDR3 reads CASSSPWGQGGYTF. Here the CDR3 DNA reads TGTGCCAGCAGCTCACCATGGGGACAGGGTGGCTACACCTTC.

The V and J genes are TRBV14 and TRBJ2-1, with D unclear. This CDR3 has 13 amino acids. Trimming took 0 bases from V and 6 from J, leaving 6 bases between them. Germline CDR1 SGHDN, CDR2 FVKESK. CDR3 DNA: TGTGCCAGCAGCCAAGAGCTGAGCAATGAGCAGTTCTTC. It encodes CASSQELSNEQFF.

This sequence joins TRBV6-1 and TRBJ2-2, with D perhaps matching TRBD1 (5 bases). Germline-derived CDR1 and CDR2 are MNHNS and SASEGT. The CDR3 runs 12 residues. The V end lost 5 bases, the J end lost 11 bases, and 12 bases lay between the germline ends. The CDR3 DNA reads TGTGCCAGCAGTACAGGACCGAGAGAGCTGTTTTTT. Translating gives CASSTGPRELFF.

This clone was found a few times. The chain combines TRBV7-3 with TRBJ1-4; 7 bases are a match to TRBD1. Trimming at V came to 5 bases and at J to 6 bases, leaving 9 bases not matched to a gene. Germline-derived CDR1 and CDR2 are SGHTA and FQGTGA. The CDR3 spans 15 residues. The CDR3 DNA reads TGTGCCAGCAGCCCCCACAGGGGAGGAGATGAAAAACTGTTTTTT. Encoded protein: CASSPHRGGDEKLFF.

This clone was picked up a small number of times. The chain has TRBV7-9 and TRBJ1-5; no clear D gene. CDR1 and CDR2 from the germline V gene are SEHNR and FQNEAQ (reference sequence). V was shortened by 8 bases and J by 4 bases, with 12 bases between the two germline ends. This CDR3 has 13 amino acids. CDR3 region: CASCNSPNQPQHF. DNA for the CDR3: TGTGCCAGCTGCAACAGCCCAAATCAGCCCCAGCATTTT.

The genes are TRBV15 and TRBJ1-5; D unclear. V lost 4 bases and J lost 4, with 14 bases in between. Germline lookup yields CDR1 LNHNV and CDR2 YYDKDF (reference sequence). The CDR3 sequence is 15 residues long. CDR3 region: CATSTRSGSNQPQHF. The CDR3 coding sequence is TGTGCCACCAGCACTCGGTCAGGTTCGAATCAGCCCCAGCATTTT.

The genes are TRBV5-1 and TRBJ2-2, with TRBD1 matching over 10 bases. The CDR3 sequence is 13 residues long. Germline trimming cut 0 bases from V and 13 bases from J; bases unmatched to any gene: 3. Per the germline V gene, CDR1 is SGHRS and CDR2 is YFSETQ. This chain's CDR3 is CASSLETGGRLFF. The DNA of the CDR3 is TGCGCCAGCAGCTTGGAGACAGGGGGCCGGCTGTTTTTT.

The V and J genes are TRBV4-2 and TRBJ2-3; 8 bases match TRBD2. CDR1 and CDR2 from the germline V gene are LGHNA and YNFKEQ. This CDR3 region has 16 residues. The V and J ends lost 5 bases and 6 bases, in that order; junction bases with no gene match: 13. The CDR3 is CASSLGGGLLRDTQYF. The DNA for the CDR3 is TGTGCCAGCAGCTTGGGCGGGGGGCTTCTCAGGGATACGCAGTATTTT.

This clone was counted a single time. The CDR3 DNA follows: TGTGCCAGCAGCGAAAGGGACAGGGGCCTCGTGTATAATTCACCCCTCCACTTT. This gives the protein CASSERDRGLVYNSPLHF. The chain has TRBV5-8 and TRBJ1-6; 10 positions match TRBD1. V shed 4 bases and J 4 bases; nucleotides not matched to a gene: 11. From germline, CDR1 is SGHTS and CDR2 YDEGEE. The CDR3 runs to 18 residues.

This rearrangement joins TRBV7-8 to TRBJ1-5; maybe TRBD1 (5 bases). CDR1 and CDR2 (germline): SGHVS, FQNEAQ. V was shortened by 5 bases and J by 2 bases, with 22 bases between the two germline ends. The CDR3 runs 18 residues. The CDR3 DNA sequence: TGTGCCAGCAGCCCCCCGACAGTCCAAGGGGTTGGCAATCAGCCCCAGCATTTT. Its protein product is CASSPPTVQGVGNQPQHF.

The chain carries TRBV2 and TRBJ2-3; D is ambiguous. The ends were cut back, 2 bases at V and 4 bases at J, with 10 bases in the middle. The CDR3 length is 14 residues. Per germline, CDR1 SNHLY and CDR2 FYNNEI. The CDR3 reads CASSENPPADTQYF. CDR3 bases: TGTGCCAGCAGTGAAAACCCTCCGGCAGATACGCAGTATTTT.

This chain uses TRBV6-5 with TRBJ1-5, with D possibly being TRBD1 (5 bases). V shed 9 bases and J shed 4 bases, with 16 bases lying between them. CDR1 and CDR2 from the germline V gene are MNHEY and SVGAGI. The CDR3 length is 14 residues. The CDR3 loop is CASLTRRGNQPQHF. CDR3 nucleotides: TGTGCCAGTTTAACCCGACGGGGGAATCAGCCCCAGCATTTT.

The rearrangement joins TRBV29-1 to TRBJ1-2, with 9 bases that match TRBD1. From germline, CDR1 is SQVTM and CDR2 ANQGSEA. The junction had 15 bases not matched to a gene; V was cut back by 6 bases and J by 4 bases. There are 16 residues in the CDR3. The DNA of the CDR3 is TGCAGCGTCGTCCCGGGACAGGGAAGGAGGGTCTATGGCTACACCTTC. Encoded protein: CSVVPGQGRRVYGYTF.